Sequencing of this T cell receptor (beta chain) was carried out in a study of shared clonotypes between healthy human individuals. The table came from immunoSEQ multiplex PCR; TCRdb's copy has only in-frame clones and leaves some out. The table has around 610,000 clones, 95% to 96% seen once. The CDR3 runs to 10 residues. The V and J ends lost 7 bases and 3 bases respectively, with 4 bases between them. The germline gives CDR1 SQVTM, CDR2 ANQGSEA. CD45RO-negative, CCR7-selected cells formed the naive CD8 fraction, which excluded terminally differentiated effector memory CD45RA+ cells. The sequence derives from a woman in her twenties or thirties in good health. The chain joins TRBV29-1 to TRBJ2-1; D unresolved. Sequenced: naive CD8+ T cells sorted from blood. CDR3 amino acids: CSGRYNEQFF. CDR3 bases: TGCAGCGGCCGCTACAATGAGCAGTTCTTC.